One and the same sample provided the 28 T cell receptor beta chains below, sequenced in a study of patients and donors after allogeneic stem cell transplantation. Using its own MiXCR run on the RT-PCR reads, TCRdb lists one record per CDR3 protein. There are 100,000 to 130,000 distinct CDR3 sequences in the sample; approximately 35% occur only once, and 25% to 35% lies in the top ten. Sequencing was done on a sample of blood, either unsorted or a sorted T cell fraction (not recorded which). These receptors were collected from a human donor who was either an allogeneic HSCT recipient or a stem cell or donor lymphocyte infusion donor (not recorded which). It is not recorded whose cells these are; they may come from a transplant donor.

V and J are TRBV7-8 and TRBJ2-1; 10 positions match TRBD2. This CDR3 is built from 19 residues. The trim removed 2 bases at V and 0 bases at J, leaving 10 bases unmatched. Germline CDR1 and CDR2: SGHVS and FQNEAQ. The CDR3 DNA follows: TGTGCCAGCAGCTTAATGGCTAGCGGGAGCATCAGCTCCTACAATGAGCAGTTCTTC. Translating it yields CASSLMASGSISSYNEQFF. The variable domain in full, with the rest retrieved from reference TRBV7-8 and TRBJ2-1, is GAGVSQSPRYKVAKRGQDVALRCDPISGHVSLFWYQQALGQGPEFLTYFQNEAQLDKSGLPSDRFFAERPEGSVSTLKIQRTQQEDSAVYLCASSLMASGSISSYNEQFFGPGTRLTVL.

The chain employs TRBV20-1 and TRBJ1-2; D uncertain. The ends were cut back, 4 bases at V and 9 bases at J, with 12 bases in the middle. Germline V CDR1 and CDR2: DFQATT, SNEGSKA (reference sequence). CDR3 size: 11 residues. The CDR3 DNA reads TGCAGTGCTAAGATCGAGCCGCGCTACACCTTC. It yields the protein CSAKIEPRYTF.

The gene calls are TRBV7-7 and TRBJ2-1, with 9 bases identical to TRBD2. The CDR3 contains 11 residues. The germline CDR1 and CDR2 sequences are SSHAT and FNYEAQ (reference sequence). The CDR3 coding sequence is TGTGCTAGCGGGAGTGGCAATGAGCAGTTCTTC. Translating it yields CASGSGNEQFF.

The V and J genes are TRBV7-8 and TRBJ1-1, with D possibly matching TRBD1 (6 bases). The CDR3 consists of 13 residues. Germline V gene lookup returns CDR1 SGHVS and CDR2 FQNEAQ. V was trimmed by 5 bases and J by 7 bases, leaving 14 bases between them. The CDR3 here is CASSPGQSREAFF. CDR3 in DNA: TGTGCCAGCAGCCCCGGACAGTCTCGTGAAGCTTTCTTT. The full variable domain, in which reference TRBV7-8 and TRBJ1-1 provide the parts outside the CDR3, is GAGVSQSPRYKVAKRGQDVALRCDPISGHVSLFWYQQALGQGPEFLTYFQNEAQLDKSGLPSDRFFAERPEGSVSTLKIQRTQQEDSAVYLCASSPGQSREAFFGQGTRLTVV.

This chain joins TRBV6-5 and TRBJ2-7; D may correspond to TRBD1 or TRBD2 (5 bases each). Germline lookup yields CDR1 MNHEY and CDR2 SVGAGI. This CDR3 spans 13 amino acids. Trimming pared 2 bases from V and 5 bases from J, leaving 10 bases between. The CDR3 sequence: CASSYPGTDEQYF. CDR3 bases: TGTGCCAGCAGTTACCCAGGGACGGACGAGCAGTACTTC.

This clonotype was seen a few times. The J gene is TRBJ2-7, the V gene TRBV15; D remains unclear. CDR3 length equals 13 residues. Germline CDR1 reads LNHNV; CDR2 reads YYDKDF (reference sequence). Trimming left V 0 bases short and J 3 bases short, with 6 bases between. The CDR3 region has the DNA TGTGCCACCAGCAGAGAGGCGTTCTACGAGCAGTACTTC. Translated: CATSREAFYEQYF.

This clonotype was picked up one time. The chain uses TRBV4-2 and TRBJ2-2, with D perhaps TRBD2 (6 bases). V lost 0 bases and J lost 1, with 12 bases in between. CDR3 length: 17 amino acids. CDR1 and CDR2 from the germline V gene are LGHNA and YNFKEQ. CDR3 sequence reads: CASSQESWRGNTGELFF. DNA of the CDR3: TGTGCCAGCAGCCAAGAGTCGTGGCGGGGGAACACCGGGGAGCTGTTTTTT.

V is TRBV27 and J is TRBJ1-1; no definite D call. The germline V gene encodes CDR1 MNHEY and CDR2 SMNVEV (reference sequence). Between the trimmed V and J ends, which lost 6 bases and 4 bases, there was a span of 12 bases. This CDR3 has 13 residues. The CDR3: CASSPQRLTEAFF. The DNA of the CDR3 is TGTGCCAGCAGCCCACAGCGCCTCACTGAAGCTTTCTTT.

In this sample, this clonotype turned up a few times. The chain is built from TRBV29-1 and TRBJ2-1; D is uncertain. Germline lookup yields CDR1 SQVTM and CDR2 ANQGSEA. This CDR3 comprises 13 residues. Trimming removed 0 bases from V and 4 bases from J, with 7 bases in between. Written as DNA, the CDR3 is TGCAGCGTTGAAGAGGTCCTATACAATGAGCAGTTCTTC. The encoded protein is CSVEEVLYNEQFF.

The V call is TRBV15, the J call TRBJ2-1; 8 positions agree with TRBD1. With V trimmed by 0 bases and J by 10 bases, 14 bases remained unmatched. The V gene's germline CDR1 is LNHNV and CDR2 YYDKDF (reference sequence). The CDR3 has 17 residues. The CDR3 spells CATSRDLGATGGREQFF. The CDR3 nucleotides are TGTGCCACCAGCAGAGATCTAGGAGCCACAGGGGGGCGGGAGCAGTTCTTC.

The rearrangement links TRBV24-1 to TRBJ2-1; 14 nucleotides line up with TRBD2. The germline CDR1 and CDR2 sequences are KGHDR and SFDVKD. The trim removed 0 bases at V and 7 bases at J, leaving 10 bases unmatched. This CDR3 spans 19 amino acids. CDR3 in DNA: TGTGCCACCAGTGATTTGCCTAAGGGACTAGCGGGAGAAGTAAATGAGCAGTTCTTC. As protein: CATSDLPKGLAGEVNEQFF.

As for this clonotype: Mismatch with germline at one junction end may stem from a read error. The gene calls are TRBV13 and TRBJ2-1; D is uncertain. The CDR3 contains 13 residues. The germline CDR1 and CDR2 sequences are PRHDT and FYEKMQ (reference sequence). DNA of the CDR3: TGTGCTAGCAGCTTAGGCCGTCGGAATGAGCAGTTCTTC. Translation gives CASSLGRRNEQFF.

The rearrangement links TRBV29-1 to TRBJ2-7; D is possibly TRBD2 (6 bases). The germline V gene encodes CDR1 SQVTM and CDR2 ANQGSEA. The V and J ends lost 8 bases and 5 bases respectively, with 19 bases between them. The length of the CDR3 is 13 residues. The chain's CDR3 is CSINQGLRDEQYF. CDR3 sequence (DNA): TGCAGCATCAACCAGGGACTTAGGGACGAGCAGTACTTC.

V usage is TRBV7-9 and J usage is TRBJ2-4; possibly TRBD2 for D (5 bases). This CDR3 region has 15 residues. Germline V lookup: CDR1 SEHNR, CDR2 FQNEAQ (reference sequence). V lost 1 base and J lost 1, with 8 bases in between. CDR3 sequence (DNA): TGTGCCAGCAGCTTAGGTGGGGAGGCCAAAAACATTCAGTACTTC. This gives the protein CASSLGGEAKNIQYF.

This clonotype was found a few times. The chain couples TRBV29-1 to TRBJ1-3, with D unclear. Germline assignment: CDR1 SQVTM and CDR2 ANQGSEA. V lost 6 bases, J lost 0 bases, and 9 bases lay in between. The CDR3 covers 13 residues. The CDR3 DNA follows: TGCAGCGTCCGGGCCAGCTCTGGAAACACCATATATTTT. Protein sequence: CSVRASSGNTIYF. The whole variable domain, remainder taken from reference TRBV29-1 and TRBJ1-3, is SAVISQKPSRDICQRGTSLTIQCQVDSQVTMMFWYRQQPGQSLTLIATANQGSEATYESGFVIDKFPISRPNLTFSTLTVSNMSPEDSSIYLCSVRASSGNTIYFGEGSWLTVV.

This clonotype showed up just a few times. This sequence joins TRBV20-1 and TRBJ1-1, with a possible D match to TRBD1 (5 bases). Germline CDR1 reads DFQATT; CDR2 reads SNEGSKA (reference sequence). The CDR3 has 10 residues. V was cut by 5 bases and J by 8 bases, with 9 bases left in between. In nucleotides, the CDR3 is TGCAGTGCTCCCCACAGGGAAGCTTTCTTT. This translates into CSAPHREAFF.

The CDR3 loop is CATSDLGQGKEGYTF. DNA for the CDR3: TGTGCCACCAGTGATCTGGGACAGGGAAAGGAAGGCTACACCTTC. The chain has TRBV24-1 and TRBJ1-2; 9 positions agree with TRBD1. With V trimmed by 3 bases and J by 8 bases, 9 bases remained unmatched. Germline-derived CDR1 and CDR2 are KGHDR and SFDVKD. The length of the CDR3 is 15 residues.

The CDR3 sequence: CASGLPVTEAFF. DNA of the CDR3: TGTGCTAGTGGTTTACCGGTCACTGAAGCTTTCTTT. The chain links TRBV12-5 to TRBJ1-1, with no clear D. CDR1 and CDR2 from the germline V gene are LGHNT and FRNRAP. The CDR3 has 12 residues. V lost 3 bases and J 4 bases, leaving 6 bases between the germline ends.

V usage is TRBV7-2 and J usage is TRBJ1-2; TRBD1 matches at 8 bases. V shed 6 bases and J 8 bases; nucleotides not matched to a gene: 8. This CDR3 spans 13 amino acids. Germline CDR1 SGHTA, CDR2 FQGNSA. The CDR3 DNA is TGTGCCAGCAGATGGACAGGGATGGAGGGCTACACCTTC. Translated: CASRWTGMEGYTF.

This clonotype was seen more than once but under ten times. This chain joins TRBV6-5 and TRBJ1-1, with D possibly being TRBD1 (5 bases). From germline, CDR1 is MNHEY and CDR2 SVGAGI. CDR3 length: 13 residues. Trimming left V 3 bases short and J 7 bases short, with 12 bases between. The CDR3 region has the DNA TGTGCCAGCAGTTATGGGACGTGGGATGAAGCTTTCTTT. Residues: CASSYGTWDEAFF.

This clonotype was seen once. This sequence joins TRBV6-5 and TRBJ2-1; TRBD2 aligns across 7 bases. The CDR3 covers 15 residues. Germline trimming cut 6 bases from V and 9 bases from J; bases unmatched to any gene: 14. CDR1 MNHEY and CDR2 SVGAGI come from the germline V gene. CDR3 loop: CASRAREGYRGEQFF. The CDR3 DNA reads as TGTGCCAGCAGGGCAAGGGAGGGCTATCGAGGTGAGCAGTTCTTC.

The chain's CDR3 is CASSGTLTDTQYF. The CDR3 region has the DNA TGTGCCAGCAGCGGGACGTTAACAGATACGCAGTATTTT. The chain employs TRBV7-3 and TRBJ2-3; D might be TRBD1 or TRBD2, each matching 5 bases. The V end was cut by 5 bases, the J end by 3 bases, with 9 bases between. Looked up from germline, CDR1 is SGHTA and CDR2 is FQGTGA. The CDR3 runs to 13 residues.

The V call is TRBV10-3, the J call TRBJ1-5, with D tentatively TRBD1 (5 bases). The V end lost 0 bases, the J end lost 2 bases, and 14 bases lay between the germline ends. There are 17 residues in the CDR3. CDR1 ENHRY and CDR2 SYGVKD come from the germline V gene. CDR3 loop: CAISESGRLRGNQPQHF. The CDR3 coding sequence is TGTGCCATCAGTGAGTCGGGGCGCCTTCGGGGCAATCAGCCCCAGCATTTT.

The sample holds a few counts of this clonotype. This CDR3 is CASSLDLSRTEAFF. The CDR3 DNA reads TGTGCCAGCAGCTTAGATCTTAGCCGCACTGAAGCTTTCTTT. The J gene is TRBJ1-1, the V gene TRBV11-2, with D uncertain. This CDR3 region has 14 residues. The ends were cut back, 0 bases at V and 4 bases at J, with 9 bases in the middle. Per the germline V gene, CDR1 is SGHAT and CDR2 is FQNNGV.

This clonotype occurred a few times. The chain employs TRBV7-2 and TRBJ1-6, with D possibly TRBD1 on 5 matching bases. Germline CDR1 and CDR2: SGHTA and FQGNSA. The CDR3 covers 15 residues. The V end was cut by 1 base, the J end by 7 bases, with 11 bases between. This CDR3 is CASSLVQGGNSPLHF. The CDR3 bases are TGTGCCAGCAGCTTAGTTCAGGGTGGCAATTCACCCCTCCACTTT.

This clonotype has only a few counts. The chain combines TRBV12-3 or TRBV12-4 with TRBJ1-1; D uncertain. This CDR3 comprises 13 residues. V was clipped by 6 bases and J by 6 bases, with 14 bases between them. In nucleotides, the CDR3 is TGTGCCAGCAGCCCCCGAGGGCTCCCTGAAGCTTTCTTT. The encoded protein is CASSPRGLPEAFF.

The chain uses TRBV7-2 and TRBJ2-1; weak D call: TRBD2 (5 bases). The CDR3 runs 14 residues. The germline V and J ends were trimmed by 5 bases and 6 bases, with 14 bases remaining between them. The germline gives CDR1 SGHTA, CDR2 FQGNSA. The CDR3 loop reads CASSLRGGVNEQFF. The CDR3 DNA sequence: TGTGCCAGCAGCCTTCGCGGAGGTGTCAATGAGCAGTTCTTC.

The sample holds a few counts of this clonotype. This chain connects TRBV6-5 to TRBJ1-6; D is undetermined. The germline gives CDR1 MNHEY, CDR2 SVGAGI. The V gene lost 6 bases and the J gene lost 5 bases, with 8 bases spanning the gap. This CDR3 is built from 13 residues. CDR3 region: CASRRENNSPLHF. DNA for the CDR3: TGTGCCAGCAGGAGAGAGAATAATTCACCCCTCCACTTT.